This record concerns one T cell receptor (beta chain) sequence. Sequenced by immunoSEQ multiplex PCR; TCRdb stores in-frame clones only, minus some. The sample contains around 65,000 clones, around 90% of which appear only once. This sample is drawn from a study of technical replicates of blood from a few donors. This CDR3 spans 15 amino acids. Germline loops: CDR1 SGHTA, CDR2 FQGNSA. V was cut by 5 bases and J by 2 bases, with 15 bases left in between. This TCR was recovered from a human donor in good health. Some clones in this sample may be carry-over from other donors' samples. Sequenced sample: PBMCs. The J gene is TRBJ1-2, the V gene TRBV7-2; the D gene is possibly TRBD1 (6 bases). For the CDR3, the DNA is TGTGCCAGCAGCACCCGGACAGCCTCCAACTATGGCTACACCTTC. This translates into CASSTRTASNYGYTF.